These 5 T cell receptor beta chains originate from one sample sequenced in a study of T cell responses to AZD1222 COVID-19 vaccine. Assay: immunoSEQ multiplex PCR; the TCRdb copy retains only in-frame clones and omits some. This table holds 44,000 or so clones, around 77% found once. Sequenced here: peripheral blood, sampled 28 days after the second dose of the MenACWY control vaccine. Source of these receptors: an adult who received the MenACWY meningococcal vaccine as a control.

The J gene is TRBJ1-1, the V gene TRBV24-1; no reliable D call. The CDR3 loop spans 14 amino acids. The V end was cut by 1 base, the J end by 4 bases, with 9 bases between. The V gene's germline CDR1 is KGHDR and CDR2 SFDVKD. This CDR3 is CATSDFLAATEAFF. CDR3 DNA sequence: TGTGCCACCAGTGATTTTTTGGCAGCCACTGAAGCTTTCTTT.

The genes are TRBV19 and TRBJ1-5; D remains ambiguous. The ends were cut back, 6 bases at V and 4 bases at J, with 16 bases in the middle. The germline CDR1 and CDR2 sequences are LNHDA and SQIVND (reference sequence). The CDR3 has 15 residues. CDR3 sequence reads: CASSWEAVTNQPQHF. The DNA for the CDR3 is TGTGCCAGTAGCTGGGAGGCAGTCACTAATCAGCCCCAGCATTTT. Looking up the rest from reference TRBV19 and TRBJ1-5 gives the full variable domain: DGGITQSPKYLFRKEGQNVTLSCEQNLNHDAMYWYRQDPGQGLRLIYYSQIVNDFQKGDIAEGYSVSREKKESFPLTVTSAQKNPTAFYLCASSWEAVTNQPQHFGDGTRLSIL.

V usage is TRBV6-5 and J usage is TRBJ2-1; 8 bases are a match to TRBD1. Germline loops: CDR1 MNHEY, CDR2 SVGAGI. This CDR3 contains 15 residues. V shed 4 bases, J shed 3 bases, and the junction held 5 bases outside the gene matches. The CDR3 is CASSWGGTGYNEQFF. CDR3 DNA sequence: TGTGCCAGCAGTTGGGGCGGGACAGGCTACAATGAGCAGTTCTTC.

The chain joins TRBV16 to TRBJ2-1; 10 positions match TRBD1. The CDR3 loop spans 17 amino acids. The germline CDR1 and CDR2 sequences are KGHSY and FQNENV. Losses at the gene ends were 2 bases for V and 4 bases for J; bases not matched to a gene: 8. CDR3 region: CASSQGLGTGDYNEQFF. CDR3 coding DNA: TGTGCCAGCAGCCAAGGTTTGGGGACAGGGGATTACAATGAGCAGTTCTTC.

This chain links TRBV10-3 with TRBJ2-7; TRBD1 might be the D (5 bases). Per germline, CDR1 ENHRY and CDR2 SYGVKD. The CDR3 is 12 residues long. Trimming took off 4 bases at V and 11 bases at J, with 15 bases between the two ends. The CDR3 region has the DNA TGTGCCATCAGTGGACAGACCCCGCTTAAGTACTTC. Residues: CAISGQTPLKYF.